Sequencing of this T cell receptor beta chain was carried out in a study of T cells in tuberculosis. Profiled with immunoSEQ multiplex PCR; TCRdb holds only in-frame clones, not every one. The sample yields approximately 100,000 clones, roughly 93% seen once. Thawed, overnight-rested PBMC were stained with GMM-loaded CD1B tetramer, viability dye and anti-CD3, then sorted. CD1B tetramers were loaded with Rhodococcus equi-derived C32 glucose monomycolate. The clonotype originates from an adult woman with latent tuberculosis. Input material: CD1b-GMM tetramer-negative cells sorted from PBMCs.

CDR3 protein: CASSNQGNLSPLHF. The CDR3 bases are TGTGCCAGCAGTAATCAGGGTAATTTGTCACCCCTCCACTTT. V gene TRBV6-1 combines with J gene TRBJ1-6; D may be TRBD1 (5 bases). The V gene lost 5 bases and the J gene lost 10 bases, with 15 bases spanning the gap. Germline V gives CDR1 MNHNS, CDR2 SASEGT. CDR3 length: 14 residues.